These 22 T cell receptor beta chains originate from one sample sequenced in a study of blood T cells in healthy people across ages (dated by TCRdb to 2014 to 2015). Libraries came from 5' RACE. This sample was sequenced with an Illumina HiSeq 2500. A second roughly 7 to 11 cycle PCR used a sample-barcoded 5' primer and a J-beta primer mix. TCRdb handled the public reads itself, with Q25 trimming in fastp and clone calling in MiXCR, and kept productive beta chains. Merged by CDR3 protein, the rows form single entries marked with the most common genes and DNA. The sample yields 600,000 to 900,000 distinct CDR3 sequences; roughly 25% were counted once. The leading ten clones occupy 3% of the sample. These data were likewise used in another study, on T cells of mothers and their children.

The sample comprised blood. These receptors originate from a boy younger than 18 in good health.

The V and J genes are TRBV4-1 and TRBJ2-3; D is unresolved. The V gene's germline CDR1 is MGHRA and CDR2 YSYEKL. V lost 8 bases, J lost 2 bases, and 17 bases lay in between. This CDR3 has 15 amino acids. CDR3 sequence reads: CASAPLPADTDTQYF. The CDR3, as DNA: TGCGCCAGCGCCCCTCTCCCAGCCGACACAGATACGCAGTATTTT.

The V call is TRBV29-1, the J call TRBJ1-6; maybe TRBD1 (5 bases). Germline V gene data show CDR1 as SQVTM and CDR2 as ANQGSEA. The V and J ends lost 4 bases and 7 bases respectively, with 11 bases between them. This CDR3 is 13 amino acids long. This CDR3 reads CSVGGVLNSPLHF. CDR3 in DNA: TGCAGCGTTGGGGGCGTATTGAATTCACCCCTCCACTTT.

V is TRBV7-2 and J is TRBJ2-1; 11 positions agree with TRBD2. The J call is uncertain, as TRBJ2-5 better fits the DNA end. Looked up from germline, CDR1 is SGHTA and CDR2 is FQGNSA. The CDR3 is made up of 18 amino acids. CDR3 nucleotide sequence: TGTGCCAGCAGCTTAGTCTCTAGCGGGGGGCTGGGACAAGAGACCCAGTACTTC. Protein: CASSLVSSGGLGQETQYF.

Of note for this clonotype: Germline and junction disagree at one end, which may indicate a read error. The chain uses TRBV12-3 or TRBV12-4 and TRBJ2-7; no clear D gene. The CDR3 has 14 residues. DNA of the CDR3: TGTGTCAGCAGTTTGCGCCTTTCAGCCGACGAGCAGTACTTC. Its translation: CVSSLRLSADEQYF.

This clonotype was counted only a few times. The chain joins TRBV21-1 to TRBJ2-5; the table's D call, TRBD2, was not checked against the DNA. The J call is in doubt because the DNA end fits TRBJ2-1 better. TRBV21-1 counts as a pseudogene. The CDR3 has 15 amino acids. CDR3 bases: TGTGCCAGCAGCTCCCGGGACTTGGGTCGAGGTGAGCAGTTCTTC. It codes for CASSSRDLGRGEQFF.

CDR3 in DNA: TGTGCCAGCAGTTTCAACAGCCTCCAAGAGACCCAGTACTTC. Amino acids: CASSFNSLQETQYF. This chain connects TRBV12-3 or TRBV12-4 to TRBJ2-5; no reliable D call. CDR3 length: 14 amino acids. The ends were cut back, 3 bases at V and 1 base at J, with 9 bases in the middle.

The chain has TRBV6-2 or TRBV6-3 and TRBJ2-7; D gene unclear. The CDR3 has 13 residues. V was cut by 8 bases and J by 1 base, with 12 bases left in between. The germline gives CDR1 MNHEY, CDR2 SVGEGT. The CDR3 nucleotides read TGTGCCAGCCGTCCTGTACTATCCTACGAGCAGTACTTC. This gives the protein CASRPVLSYEQYF.

This chain links TRBV7-9 with TRBJ2-7, with D possibly being TRBD1 (6 bases). The CDR3 sequence is 17 residues long. Germline assignment: CDR1 SEHNR and CDR2 FQNEAQ (reference sequence). Trimming removed 5 bases at V and 4 bases at J, with 24 bases between. Written as DNA, the CDR3 is TGTGCCAGCAGCATTATAGGGCAATCCCCGAGGGGGTACGAGCAGTACTTC. It is translated as CASSIIGQSPRGYEQYF.

The chain has TRBV5-1 and TRBJ2-7; a weak D match, TRBD1 (7 bases). The CDR3 runs to 15 residues. Germline-derived CDR1 and CDR2 are SGHRS and YFSETQ. The ends were cut back, 4 bases at V and 0 bases at J, with 14 bases in the middle. CDR3 protein: CASSMGGQLSYEQYF. In DNA form, the CDR3 reads TGCGCCAGCAGCATGGGGGGACAGCTCTCCTACGAGCAGTACTTC.

This chain links TRBV24-1 with TRBJ1-1, with 9 bases fitting TRBD1. Germline values: CDR1 KGHDR, CDR2 SFDVKD. Trimming removed 3 bases from V and 5 bases from J; junction bases left unmatched: 12. The CDR3 consists of 17 residues. The CDR3 reads CATSDLSSTGGRTEAFF. As DNA, the CDR3 is TGTGCCACCAGTGATCTCTCCTCGACAGGGGGGAGGACTGAAGCTTTCTTT.

This clonotype was counted only a few times. This chain uses TRBV29-1 with TRBJ2-5; the D call may be TRBD1 or TRBD2 (5 bases each). Trimming shortened V by 4 bases and J by 2 bases, and 8 bases separated the two germline ends. Germline V CDR1 and CDR2: SQVTM, ANQGSEA. The CDR3 spans 12 residues. CDR3: CSVVREQETQYF. The CDR3 region has the DNA TGCAGCGTTGTCAGGGAGCAAGAGACCCAGTACTTC.

The rearrangement uses TRBV30 and TRBJ2-5; TRBD1 is a possible D gene (6 bases). Germline-derived CDR1 and CDR2 are GTSNPN and SVGIG (reference sequence). The CDR3 is 13 residues long. Trimming left V 2 bases short and J 7 bases short, with 14 bases between. The DNA for the CDR3 is TGTGCCTGGAGTCGTCAGGGGCCCGGGACCCAGTACTTC. As protein: CAWSRQGPGTQYF. Variable domain in full (rest from reference TRBV30 and TRBJ2-5): SQTIHQWPATLVQPVGSPLSLECTVEGTSNPNLYWYRQAAGRGLQLLFYSVGIGQISSEVPQNLSASRPQDRQFILSSKKLLLSDSGFYLCAWSRQGPGTQYFGPGTRLLVL.

The chain links TRBV5-1 to TRBJ2-2; perhaps TRBD2 as D (6 bases). CDR1 SGHRS and CDR2 YFSETQ come from the germline V gene. The CDR3 has 16 amino acids. V was pared by 0 bases and J by 1 base, with 10 bases between. CDR3: CASSLGAGMNTGELFF. The CDR3 DNA is TGCGCCAGCAGCTTGGGTGCGGGGATGAACACCGGGGAGCTGTTTTTT.

This rearrangement joins TRBV20-1 to TRBJ2-7; weak D call: TRBD2 (5 bases). CDR3 length equals 15 residues. From germline, CDR1 is DFQATT and CDR2 SNEGSKA (reference sequence). V was pared by 1 base and J by 1 base, with 14 bases between. Here the CDR3 DNA reads TGCAGTGCTAGAGGTCCAGCGGTGCCTTCCTACGAGCAGTACTTC. Its translation: CSARGPAVPSYEQYF.

The chain employs TRBV29-1 and TRBJ1-5; no definite D call. CDR1 is SQVTM, CDR2 ANQGSEA, per germline. This CDR3 has 13 amino acids. V lost 1 base to trimming and J lost 4 bases, with 8 bases between them. The CDR3 spells CSVEVGPNQPQHF. The CDR3 DNA sequence: TGCAGCGTTGAAGTTGGACCGAATCAGCCCCAGCATTTT.

This clonotype has a handful of counts. The chain has TRBV11-3 and TRBJ2-5; 11 positions agree with TRBD2. Germline V lookup: CDR1 SGHNT, CDR2 YENEEA. The CDR3 has 17 amino acids. Trimming at V came to 1 base and at J to 3 bases, leaving 7 bases not matched to a gene. In DNA form, the CDR3 reads TGTGCCAGCAGCTTAGGATCGACTAGCGGGGCTAAAGAGACCCAGTACTTC. Protein: CASSLGSTSGAKETQYF.

This clonotype was detected a few times. This sequence joins TRBV20-1 and TRBJ2-1; no clear D. CDR1 is DFQATT and CDR2 is SNEGSKA in the germline V gene (reference sequence). V shed 1 base and J shed 0 bases, with 13 bases lying between them. CDR3 length: 16 residues. The CDR3 nucleotides read TGCAGTGCTAGAGGAGGTTTTTCTCACTCCTACAATGAGCAGTTCTTC. This encodes CSARGGFSHSYNEQFF.

J is TRBJ2-7 and V is TRBV6-2 or TRBV6-3; D not resolved. Germline V gene lookup returns CDR1 MNHEY and CDR2 SVGEGT. Trimming cost V 2 bases and J 3 bases, with 5 bases left between them. This CDR3 spans 12 amino acids. DNA of the CDR3: TGTGCCAGCAGTTACGACGGCTACGAGCAGTACGTC. It yields the protein CASSYDGYEQYV.

This rearrangement joins TRBV9 to TRBJ2-1; 7 bases map to TRBD1. The last part of the DNA fits TRBJ2-7 better; the J call may be wrong. This CDR3 is built from 15 residues. Germline loops: CDR1 SGDLS, CDR2 YYNGEE. DNA for the CDR3: TGTGCCAGCAGCGTAGGAATCGACAGGGCCCACGAGCAGTACTTC. This gives the protein CASSVGIDRAHEQYF.

This clonotype was seen more than once but under ten times. The rearrangement joins TRBV5-1 to TRBJ2-3; D gene uncertain. V lost 0 bases and J 2 bases, leaving 7 bases between the germline ends. From germline, CDR1 is SGHRS and CDR2 YFSETQ. The CDR3 totals 14 residues. The CDR3: CASSLVVYTDTQYF. CDR3 nucleotide sequence: TGCGCCAGCAGCTTGGTGGTTTACACAGATACGCAGTATTTT.

The CDR3 loop is CASSLWGQHYEQYF. Here the CDR3 DNA reads TGTGCCAGCAGTTTATGGGGTCAGCACTACGAGCAGTACTTC. The chain has TRBV12-3 or TRBV12-4 and TRBJ2-7; D remains unclear. This CDR3 comprises 14 residues. V was clipped by 2 bases and J by 3 bases, with 11 bases between them.

This clonotype was picked up many times. The V and J genes are TRBV29-1 and TRBJ1-4; a possible D gene is TRBD1 (5 bases). Germline CDR1 and CDR2: SQVTM and ANQGSEA. The CDR3 runs to 13 residues. Trimming removed 6 bases from V and 5 bases from J, with 13 bases in between. This CDR3 reads CSVTGTDNEKLFF. The CDR3 DNA is TGCAGCGTGACCGGGACGGACAATGAAAAACTGTTTTTT.